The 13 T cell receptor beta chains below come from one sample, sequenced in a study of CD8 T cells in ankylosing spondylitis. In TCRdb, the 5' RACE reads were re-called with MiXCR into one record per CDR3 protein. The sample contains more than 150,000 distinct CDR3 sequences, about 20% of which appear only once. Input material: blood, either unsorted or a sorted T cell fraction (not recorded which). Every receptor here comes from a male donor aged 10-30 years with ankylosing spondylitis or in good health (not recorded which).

CDR3 region: CSASPSGRNNEQFF. In DNA form, the CDR3 reads TGCAGTGCTAGTCCTAGCGGGAGAAACAATGAGCAGTTCTTC. This chain uses TRBV20-1 with TRBJ2-1, with 10 nucleotides matching TRBD2. Germline assignment: CDR1 DFQATT and CDR2 SNEGSKA (reference sequence). The CDR3 totals 14 residues. V dropped 3 bases and J dropped 5; count of bases not matched to a gene: 4.

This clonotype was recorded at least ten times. The CDR3 protein is CASSPTSGLAGGNEQFF. As DNA, the CDR3 is TGTGCCAGCTCACCGACTTCGGGACTAGCGGGAGGAAATGAGCAGTTCTTC. The chain joins TRBV18 to TRBJ2-1, with 15 bases matching TRBD2. With 3 bases clipped from V and 7 bases from J, the junction kept 7 bases outside the gene matches. Germline-derived CDR1 and CDR2 are KGHSH and LQKENI. This CDR3 is 17 amino acids long.

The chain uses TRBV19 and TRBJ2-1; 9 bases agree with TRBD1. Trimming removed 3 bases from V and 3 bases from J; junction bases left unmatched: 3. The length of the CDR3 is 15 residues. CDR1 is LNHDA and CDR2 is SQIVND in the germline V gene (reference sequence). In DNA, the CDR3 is TGTGCCAGTAGTATTTCGGGACAGGGCTACAATGAGCAGTTCTTC. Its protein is CASSISGQGYNEQFF.

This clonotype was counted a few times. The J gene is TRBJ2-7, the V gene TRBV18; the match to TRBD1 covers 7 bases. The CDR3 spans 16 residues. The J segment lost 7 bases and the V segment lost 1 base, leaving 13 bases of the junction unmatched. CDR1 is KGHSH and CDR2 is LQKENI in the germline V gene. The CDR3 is CASSPRATGFFKEQYF. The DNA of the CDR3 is TGTGCCAGCTCACCACGTGCGACAGGGTTTTTTAAAGAGCAGTACTTC.

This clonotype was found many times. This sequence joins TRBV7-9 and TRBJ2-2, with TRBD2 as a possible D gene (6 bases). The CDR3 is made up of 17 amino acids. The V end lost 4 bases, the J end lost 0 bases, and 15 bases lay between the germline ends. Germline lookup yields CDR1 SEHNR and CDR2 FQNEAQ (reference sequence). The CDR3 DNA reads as TGTGCCAGCAGCTCGCAGTCCGGACTATCGAACACCGGGGAGCTGTTTTTT. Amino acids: CASSSQSGLSNTGELFF. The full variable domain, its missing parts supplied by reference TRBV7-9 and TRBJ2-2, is DTGVSQNPRHKITKRGQNVTFRCDPISEHNRLYWYRQTLGQGPEFLTYFQNEAQLEKSRLLSDRFSAERPKGSFSTLEIQRTEQGDSAMYLCASSSQSGLSNTGELFFGEGSRLTVL.

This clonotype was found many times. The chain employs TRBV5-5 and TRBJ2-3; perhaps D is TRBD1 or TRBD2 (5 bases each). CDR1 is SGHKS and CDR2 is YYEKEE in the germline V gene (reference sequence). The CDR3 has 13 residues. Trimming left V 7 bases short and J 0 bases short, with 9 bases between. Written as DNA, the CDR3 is TGTGCCAGCTGGGACCTTAGCACAGATACGCAGTATTTT. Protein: CASWDLSTDTQYF.

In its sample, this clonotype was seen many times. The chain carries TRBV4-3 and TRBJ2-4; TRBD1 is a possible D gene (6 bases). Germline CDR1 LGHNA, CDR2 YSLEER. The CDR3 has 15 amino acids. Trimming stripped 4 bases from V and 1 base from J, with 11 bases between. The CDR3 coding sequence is TGCGCCAGCAGCCGGGAAGACAGGGCCAAAAACATTCAGTACTTC. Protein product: CASSREDRAKNIQYF.

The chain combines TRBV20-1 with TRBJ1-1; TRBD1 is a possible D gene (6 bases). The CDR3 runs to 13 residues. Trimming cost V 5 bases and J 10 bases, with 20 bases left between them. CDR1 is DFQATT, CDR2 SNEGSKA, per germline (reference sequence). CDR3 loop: CSAEGGQGPGAFF. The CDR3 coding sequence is TGCAGTGCTGAAGGGGGGCAGGGTCCAGGAGCTTTCTTT.

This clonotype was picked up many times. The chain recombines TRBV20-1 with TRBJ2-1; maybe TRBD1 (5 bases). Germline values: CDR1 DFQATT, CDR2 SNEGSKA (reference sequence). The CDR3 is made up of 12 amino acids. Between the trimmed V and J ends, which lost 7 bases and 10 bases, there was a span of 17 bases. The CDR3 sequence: CSGARGMVEQFF. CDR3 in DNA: TGCAGTGGAGCTAGGGGTATGGTGGAGCAGTTCTTC.

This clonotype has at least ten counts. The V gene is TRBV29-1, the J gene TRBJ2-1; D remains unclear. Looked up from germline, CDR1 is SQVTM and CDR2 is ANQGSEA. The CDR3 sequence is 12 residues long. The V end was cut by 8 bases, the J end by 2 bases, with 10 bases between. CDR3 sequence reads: CSPFGPYNEQFF. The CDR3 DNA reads TGCAGCCCCTTTGGACCCTACAATGAGCAGTTCTTC.

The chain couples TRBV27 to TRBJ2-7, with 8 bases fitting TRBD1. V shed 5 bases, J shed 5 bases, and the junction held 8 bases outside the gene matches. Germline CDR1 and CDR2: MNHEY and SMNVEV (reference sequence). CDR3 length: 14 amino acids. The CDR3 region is CASSLQGVGDEQYF. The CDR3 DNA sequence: TGTGCCAGCAGTCTACAGGGGGTTGGGGACGAGCAGTACTTC.

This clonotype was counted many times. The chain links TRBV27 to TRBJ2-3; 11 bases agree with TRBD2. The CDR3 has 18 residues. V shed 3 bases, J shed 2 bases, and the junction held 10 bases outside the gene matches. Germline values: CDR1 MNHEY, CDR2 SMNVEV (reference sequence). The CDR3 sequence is CASSLKGLAEEYTDTQYF. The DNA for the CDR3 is TGTGCCAGCAGTTTGAAGGGACTAGCGGAGGAATACACAGATACGCAGTATTTT.

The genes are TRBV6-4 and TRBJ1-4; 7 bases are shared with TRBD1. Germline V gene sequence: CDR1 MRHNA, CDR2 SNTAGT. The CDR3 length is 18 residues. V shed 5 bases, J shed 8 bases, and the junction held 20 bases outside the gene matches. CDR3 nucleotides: TGTGCCAGCAGTTACCCAGGGGACAGTGGGTACGGGGAAGAAAAACTGTTTTTT. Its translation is CASSYPGDSGYGEEKLFF.